The T cell receptor beta chain under discussion was sequenced for a study of identical twins. Study results and limitations: Out-of-frame alpha sequences shared between twins exhibited an excess of low generation probability.

MiXCR, run by TCRdb on the 5' RACE reads, gives a single entry per CDR3 protein. The table lists about 200,000 distinct CDR3 sequences, 7.5% of them singletons. V gave up 3 bases and J gave up 4 bases; unmatched junction bases: 6. CDR3 length: 14 amino acids. Germline V gene sequence: CDR1 SGDLS, CDR2 YYNGEE. This clonotype was detected a few times. Antigen: not known. This sample was also put to use in a study of yellow fever vaccine responses in identical twins. As that study records: Twins reportedly had a vaccine T cell response that seemed partly convergent, partly personalized.

This TCR was sampled from a woman between 18 and 29 years old in good health. The V gene is TRBV9, the J gene TRBJ1-1; 7 bases line up with TRBD1. The sequenced material came from memory (CD45RO+) T cells sorted from blood. The CDR3 loop reads CASSGRDRVTEAFF. In DNA, the CDR3 is TGTGCCAGCAGCGGACGAGACAGGGTCACTGAAGCTTTCTTT.